The 6 T cell receptor beta chains below all came from one sample that was sequenced in a study of blood T cell repertoires in COVID-19. Using immunoSEQ multiplex PCR, the repertoire was profiled, and TCRdb retains in-frame clones only, with some absent. The repertoire has approximately 170,000 clones, 80% of them found once; the top ten carry roughly 6%. The sample comprised PBMCs or T cells enriched from blood (not recorded which). These receptors all come from a man in his forties who had recovered from COVID-19.

This CDR3 is CASSFKGAADTQYF. In DNA, the CDR3 is TGTGCCAGCAGTTTCAAGGGGGCAGCAGATACGCAGTATTTT. This chain connects TRBV27 to TRBJ2-3; the match to TRBD1 covers 7 bases. Germline CDR1 and CDR2: MNHEY and SMNVEV (reference sequence). This CDR3 is built from 14 residues. The V and J ends lost 3 bases and 4 bases, in that order; junction bases with no gene match: 4.

The chain joins TRBV5-1 to TRBJ2-3; 13 nucleotides line up with TRBD2. The CDR3 is 18 amino acids. The J segment lost 0 bases and the V segment lost 2 bases, leaving 6 bases of the junction unmatched. The germline V gene has CDR1 SGHRS and CDR2 YFSETQ. In DNA, the CDR3 is TGCGCCAGCAGCTTCCCGGGACTAGCGGGGCCTAGCACAGATACGCAGTATTTT. It yields the protein CASSFPGLAGPSTDTQYF.

The V and J genes are TRBV5-4 and TRBJ1-1; D is unresolved. The CDR3 extends over 13 amino acids. The V end was cut by 4 bases, the J end by 1 base, with 8 bases between. The germline V gene has CDR1 SGHNT and CDR2 YYREEE (reference sequence). The CDR3 loop is CASSVQENTEAFF. CDR3 bases: TGTGCCAGCAGCGTGCAGGAGAACACTGAAGCTTTCTTT.

The chain uses TRBV19 and TRBJ1-1; 9 nucleotides agree with TRBD1. V was clipped by 6 bases and J by 2 bases; unmatched bases: 4. CDR1 is LNHDA and CDR2 is SQIVND in the germline V gene (reference sequence). The CDR3 is 14 residues long. The CDR3 here is CASRWDRANTEAFF. The CDR3 DNA is TGTGCCAGTAGATGGGACAGGGCCAACACTGAAGCTTTCTTT.

The count of this clone is one. J is TRBJ2-1 and V is TRBV11-3; tentative D call: TRBD1 (6 bases). CDR3 length equals 14 residues. CDR1 is SGHNT, CDR2 YENEEA, per germline. The V and J ends lost 4 bases and 8 bases respectively, with 15 bases between them. The CDR3 bases are TGTGCCAGCAGCTCTTGGACAGTCCGCGATGAGCAGTTCTTC. It encodes CASSSWTVRDEQFF. The full variable domain, completed using reference TRBV11-3 and TRBJ2-1, is EAGVVQSPRYKIIEKKQPVAFWCNPISGHNTLYWYLQNLGQGPELLIRYENEEAVDDSQLPKDRFSAERLKGVDSTLKIQPAELGDSAVYLCASSSWTVRDEQFFGPGTRLTVL.

This sequence joins TRBV18 and TRBJ1-1; 7 bases align to TRBD1. The germline V gene encodes CDR1 KGHSH and CDR2 LQKENI. The CDR3 runs to 16 residues. Germline trimming cut 2 bases from V and 0 bases from J; bases unmatched to any gene: 6. Written as DNA, the CDR3 is TGTGCCAGCTCACCAGAGACAGGGCAAATGAACACTGAAGCTTTCTTT. This translates into CASSPETGQMNTEAFF.